The 21 T cell receptor beta chains listed next were all sequenced from one sample in a study of blood T cells in healthy people across ages. Then a second PCR, running about 6 to 12 cycles, was carried out with a sample-barcoded 5' primer and a J-beta primer mix. Each CDR3 protein gets one entry after TCRdb re-called the 5' RACE reads with MiXCR. The sample contains 600,000 to 800,000 distinct CDR3 sequences, approximately 21% of which appear only once. The source material was blood. Source of these receptors: a man in his 70s in good health.

The chain is built from TRBV6-5 and TRBJ2-5; the D gene is possibly TRBD1 (6 bases). The germline V gene encodes CDR1 MNHEY and CDR2 SVGAGI. This CDR3 is 15 amino acids long. V was trimmed by 6 bases and J by 1 base, leaving 15 bases between them. The CDR3 here is CASRYRESRQETQYF. The CDR3 DNA is TGTGCCAGCAGATACAGGGAATCGCGCCAAGAGACCCAGTACTTC.

This clonotype was recorded a few times. The chain uses TRBV24-1 and TRBJ2-2; 9 nucleotides align to TRBD1. CDR3 size: 16 residues. V gave up 4 bases and J gave up 4 bases; unmatched junction bases: 6. Germline V gene sequence: CDR1 KGHDR, CDR2 SFDVKD. The CDR3 protein is CATSESGTGSTGELFF. The CDR3 DNA is TGTGCCACCAGTGAGTCCGGGACAGGGTCCACCGGGGAGCTGTTTTTT.

The rearrangement uses TRBV7-9 and TRBJ2-3; possible D gene TRBD1, 6 bases. CDR3 size: 16 residues. Germline V gene sequence: CDR1 SEHNR, CDR2 FQNEAQ (reference sequence). The V and J ends lost 4 bases and 3 bases respectively, with 17 bases between them. CDR3 sequence: CASSSGTPPGTDTQYF. The CDR3 DNA reads TGTGCCAGCAGCTCAGGGACACCACCTGGGACAGATACGCAGTATTTT.

The chain links TRBV6-2 or TRBV6-3 to TRBJ2-1; possible D gene TRBD2, 6 bases. The V end lost 7 bases, the J end lost 0 bases, and 16 bases lay between the germline ends. The CDR3 loop spans 16 amino acids. Germline V lookup: CDR1 MNHEY, CDR2 SVGEGT. The CDR3 is CASTTNGGRSYNEQFF. The CDR3 coding sequence is TGTGCCAGCACTACAAACGGGGGTCGCTCCTACAATGAGCAGTTCTTC.

The chain combines TRBV2 with TRBJ2-1, with D possibly being TRBD1 or TRBD2 (5 bases each). This CDR3 spans 13 amino acids. The V gene lost 3 bases and the J gene lost 11 bases, with 14 bases spanning the gap. CDR1 is SNHLY and CDR2 is FYNNEI in the germline V gene. The CDR3 sequence is CASSDYEGTKQFF. The CDR3 DNA sequence: TGTGCCAGCAGTGATTACGAGGGGACCAAGCAGTTCTTC. Combining the CDR3 with reference TRBV2 and TRBJ2-1 gives the whole variable domain EPEVTQTPSHQVTQMGQEVILRCVPISNHLYFYWYRQILGQKVEFLVSFYNNEISEKSEIFDDQFSVERPDGSNFTLKIRSTKLEDSAMYFCASSDYEGTKQFFGPGTRLTVL.

This clonotype was found many times. V and J are TRBV10-3 and TRBJ2-2; D gene ambiguous. Germline lookup yields CDR1 ENHRY and CDR2 SYGVKD. The CDR3 contains 15 residues. V was trimmed by 6 bases and J by 0 bases, leaving 11 bases between them. This CDR3 reads CAIRGSSTNTGELFF. For the CDR3, the DNA is TGTGCCATCAGGGGATCCTCAACGAACACCGGGGAGCTGTTTTTT.

Regarding this clonotype: No conserved phenylalanine or tryptophan ends this CDR3, so it is likely a read error. The chain has TRBV7-2 and TRBJ2-5; the D gene could be TRBD1 or TRBD2 (7 bases each). The CDR3 is 13 amino acids. V lost 5 bases and J 6 bases, leaving 13 bases between the germline ends. The germline V gene has CDR1 SGHTA and CDR2 FQGNSA. CDR3 sequence (DNA): TGTGCCAGCAGCATGCAGGGGGGGCAGACCCAGTACATC. Amino acid sequence: CASSMQGGQTQYI.

This clonotype appeared a few times. The chain uses TRBV5-6 and TRBJ1-4; 7 nucleotides line up with TRBD1. V shed 5 bases and J 10 bases; nucleotides not matched to a gene: 11. The germline gives CDR1 SGHDT, CDR2 YYEEEE. The CDR3 extends over 14 amino acids. The CDR3 sequence: CASRPTGVQGKLFF. CDR3 nucleotide sequence: TGTGCCAGCAGACCTACAGGGGTTCAAGGAAAACTGTTTTTT.

This clonotype was detected only a few times. The chain carries TRBV5-1 and TRBJ2-7; 9 bases are shared with TRBD1. Germline V CDR1 and CDR2: SGHRS, YFSETQ. Trimming at V came to 0 bases and at J to 3 bases, leaving 4 bases not matched to a gene. This CDR3 has 15 residues. For the CDR3, the DNA is TGCGCCAGCAGCTTGGTCCCGGGACAGGGCTACGAGCAGTACTTC. It is translated as CASSLVPGQGYEQYF.

V is TRBV4-1 and J is TRBJ1-2, with D possibly matching TRBD1 (5 bases). The CDR3 is 14 amino acids. The V end lost 0 bases, the J end lost 8 bases, and 13 bases lay between the germline ends. Germline V CDR1 and CDR2: MGHRA, YSYEKL. The CDR3 loop is CASSQDRQGWGYTF. The CDR3 nucleotides read TGCGCCAGCAGCCAAGATCGCCAGGGTTGGGGCTACACCTTC.

The V gene is TRBV20-1, the J gene TRBJ1-5; D is unclear. The length of the CDR3 is 14 residues. Deletions cut 0 bases from V and 3 bases from J, with 9 bases between. The germline CDR1 and CDR2 sequences are DFQATT and SNEGSKA (reference sequence). The DNA for the CDR3 is TGCAGTGCTAGAGACGAGCGGAACAATCAGCCCCAGCATTTT. Its protein product is CSARDERNNQPQHF.

Ten or more counts support this clonotype. The CDR3 nucleotides read TGTGCCAGCAGTCGAGAGACTAGCGGTCTTTTCATTCAGTACTTC. Protein product: CASSRETSGLFIQYF. The rearrangement links TRBV6-2 or TRBV6-3 to TRBJ2-4; TRBD2 agrees at 9 bases. The length of the CDR3 is 15 residues. J lost 9 bases, V lost 5 bases, and 11 bases had no gene match. Germline CDR1 and CDR2: MNHEY and SVGEGT.

Remarks on this clonotype: Just one base apart from a much larger clone, this may be a read error. The CDR3 sequence is CASSDVAAPEQYF. DNA for the CDR3: TGTGCCAGCAGTGATGTGGCTGCTCCCGAGCAGTACTTC. This chain uses TRBV2 with TRBJ2-5; D unresolved. The DNA end favors TRBJ2-7, so the J call may be wrong. CDR1 and CDR2 (germline): SNHLY, FYNNEI. The CDR3 extends over 13 amino acids.

Ten or more counts support this clonotype. The CDR3 nucleotides are TGTGCCAGCAAGCCAGGGTTGCCTAATGAAAAACTGTTTTTT. This encodes CASKPGLPNEKLFF. The V gene is TRBV12-3 or TRBV12-4, the J gene TRBJ1-4; possible D gene TRBD1, 5 bases. V was shortened by 7 bases and J by 3 bases, with 12 bases between the two germline ends. CDR3 size: 14 residues.

The genes are TRBV6-1 and TRBJ2-1; 9 positions agree with TRBD2. V trimming: 4 bases; J trimming: 2 bases; junction bases outside the gene matches: 3. This CDR3 is built from 15 residues. Germline V lookup: CDR1 MNHNS, CDR2 SASEGT. The chain's CDR3 is CASSALAGTYNEQFF. CDR3 DNA sequence: TGTGCCAGCAGTGCCCTAGCGGGAACCTACAATGAGCAGTTCTTC.

Points on this clonotype: With a much larger clone just one base away, this may be a read error. The rearrangement joins TRBV27 to TRBJ2-5; D is unclear. Judging by the DNA end, TRBJ2-7 fits better; the J call may be wrong. The CDR3 runs to 13 residues. Per germline, CDR1 MNHEY and CDR2 SMNVEV (reference sequence). The CDR3 is CASSLILGGEQYF. In nucleotides, the CDR3 is TGTGCCAGCAGTCTTATATTGGGTGGCGAGCAGTACTTC.

This chain links TRBV29-1 with TRBJ2-4; either TRBD1 or TRBD2 may fit D (5 bases each). This CDR3 is 14 amino acids long. The germline V gene has CDR1 SQVTM and CDR2 ANQGSEA. Trimming removed 4 bases at V and 0 bases at J, with 10 bases between. This chain's CDR3 is CSVVGVGAKNIQYF. The CDR3 nucleotides read TGCAGCGTTGTGGGGGTCGGAGCCAAAAACATTCAGTACTTC.

The chain has TRBV7-9 and TRBJ2-4; tentatively, D is TRBD1 (5 bases). Germline V gives CDR1 SEHNR, CDR2 FQNEAQ (reference sequence). The CDR3 has 17 amino acids. Trimming left V 5 bases short and J 1 base short, with 18 bases between. The CDR3 nucleotides read TGTGCCAGCAGCCCCCTCCAAGGGGTACTCGCCAAAAACATTCAGTACTTC. This sequence encodes CASSPLQGVLAKNIQYF.

This clonotype came up a few times. J is TRBJ1-5 and V is TRBV7-8; no firm D call. The CDR3 runs 13 residues. CDR1 and CDR2 (germline): SGHVS, FQNEAQ. V was pared by 5 bases and J by 2 bases, with 7 bases between. The CDR3 region has the DNA TGTGCCAGCAGCGTTGACGGCAATCAGCCCCAGCATTTT. Translated, it gives CASSVDGNQPQHF.

This clonotype was observed a few times. The CDR3 loop is CASSGTSRAVEQFF. CDR3 bases: TGTGCCAGCAGCGGGACTAGCAGGGCCGTTGAGCAGTTCTTC. J is TRBJ2-1 and V is TRBV12-3 or TRBV12-4; 9 nucleotides line up with TRBD2. CDR3 size: 14 residues. Trimming took 6 bases from V and 9 from J; bases not matched to a gene: 9.

This CDR3 reads CASSRISGPLNTDTQYF. DNA of the CDR3: TGTGCCAGCAGCCGAATAAGCGGTCCCCTTAACACAGATACGCAGTATTTT. V and J are TRBV7-2 and TRBJ2-3; maybe TRBD2 (5 bases). The germline V and J ends were trimmed by 5 bases and 2 bases, with 20 bases remaining between them. Germline V gene sequence: CDR1 SGHTA, CDR2 FQGNSA. This CDR3 is built from 17 residues.